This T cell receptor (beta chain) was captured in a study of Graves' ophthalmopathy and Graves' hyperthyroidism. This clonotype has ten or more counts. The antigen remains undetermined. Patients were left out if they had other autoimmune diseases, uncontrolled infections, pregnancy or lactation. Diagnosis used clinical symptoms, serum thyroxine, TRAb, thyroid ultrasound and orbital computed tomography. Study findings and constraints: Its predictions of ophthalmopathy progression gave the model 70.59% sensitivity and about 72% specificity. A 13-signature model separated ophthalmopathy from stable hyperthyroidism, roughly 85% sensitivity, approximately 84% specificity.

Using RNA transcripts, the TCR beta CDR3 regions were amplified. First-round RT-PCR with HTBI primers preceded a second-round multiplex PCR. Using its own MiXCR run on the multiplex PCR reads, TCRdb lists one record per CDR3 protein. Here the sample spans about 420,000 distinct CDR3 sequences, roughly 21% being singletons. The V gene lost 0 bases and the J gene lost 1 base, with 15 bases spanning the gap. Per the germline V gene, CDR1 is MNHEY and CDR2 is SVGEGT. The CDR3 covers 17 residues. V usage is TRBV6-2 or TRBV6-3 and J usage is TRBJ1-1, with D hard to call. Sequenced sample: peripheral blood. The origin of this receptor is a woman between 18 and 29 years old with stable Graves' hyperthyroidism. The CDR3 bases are TGTGCCAGCAGTTACTCGGGGAGACATTGGAAGAACACTGAAGCTTTCTTT. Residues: CASSYSGRHWKNTEAFF.